A single T cell receptor beta chain is shown here with its context. What it recognizes is unknown. The time point is: baseline, week 1 (first vaccination visit). Described treatment: pre-vaccination baseline after standard-of-care therapy. The sample is drawn from a study of a mutant IDH1 vaccine in newly diagnosed glioma. In the study overall: Antecedent treatment encompassed radiotherapy, temozolomide, or their combination; the majority received both.

Trimming took 4 bases from V and 4 from J, leaving 19 bases between them. Germline V gene lookup returns CDR1 MNHEY and CDR2 SVGAGI. The CDR3 consists of 16 residues. Whole-study results and caveats: The occurrence of vaccine-induced immune responses was seen in 93.3% of patients.

Sequenced by immunoSEQ multiplex PCR; TCRdb stores in-frame clones only, minus some. Of around 99,000 clones listed, just under 80% are singletons. The sample here was PBMCs, taken from a glioma patient treated with radiotherapy, temozolomide or both. The V call is TRBV6-5, the J call TRBJ1-2, with D unclear. This TCR derives from a man aged 40-49 years with glioma. CDR3 residues: CASSSPGPLPFYGYTF. In DNA, the CDR3 is TGTGCCAGCAGTTCTCCGGGTCCCCTACCCTTCTATGGCTACACCTTC.